This is a list of T cell receptor beta chains from one sample in a study of blood T cells in healthy people across ages. TCRdb ran MiXCR on the 5' RACE reads and lists one entry per CDR3 protein. The sample has around 710,000 distinct CDR3 sequences, around 46% seen once. Sequenced input: blood. The receptors come from an older woman in good health. Both conserved end residues are part of each CDR3. D genes are given only for firm matches. Not every row has a clone size; where given, it reads once, few, many or a size class.

CDR3aa: CASNPAGRLQETQYF
CDR3nt: TGTGCCAGCAACCCCGCGGGACGGCTCCAAGAGACCCAGTACTTC
j_gene: TRBJ2-5
d_gene: .
abundance: .
v_gene: TRBV28
len: 15

CDR3aa: CASSVQQGSYGYTF
CDR3nt: TGTGCCAGTAGTGTTCAACAGGGGTCCTATGGCTACACCTTC
j_gene: TRBJ1-2
d_gene: TRBD1
abundance: .
v_gene: TRBV19
len: 14

CDR3aa: CASNAGVSGEQYF
CDR3nt: TGTGCCAGCAACGCAGGGGTGAGTGGCGAGCAGTACTTC
j_gene: TRBJ2-7
d_gene: .
abundance: .
v_gene: TRBV2
len: 13

CDR3aa: CATSDSGNTEAFF
CDR3nt: TGTGCCACCAGTGATTCCGGGAACACTGAAGCTTTCTTT
j_gene: TRBJ1-1
d_gene: .
abundance: few
v_gene: TRBV24-1
len: 13

CDR3aa: CASSHSLALSYEQYF
CDR3nt: TGTGCCAGCAGCCATAGCCTAGCCCTATCCTACGAGCAGTACTTC
j_gene: TRBJ2-7
d_gene: .
abundance: .
v_gene: TRBV11-2
len: 15

CDR3aa: CASSFKGQGDYEQYF
CDR3nt: TGTGCCAGCAGCTTTAAGGGACAGGGGGACTACGAGCAGTACTTC
j_gene: TRBJ2-7
d_gene: TRBD1
abundance: .
v_gene: TRBV7-9
len: 15

CDR3aa: CASSLNWESDSPLHF
CDR3nt: TGTGCCAGCAGCTTGAACTGGGAAAGCGATTCACCCCTCCACTTT
j_gene: TRBJ1-6
d_gene: .
abundance: .
v_gene: TRBV5-6
len: 15

CDR3aa: CASSLDGQGFTNSPLHF
CDR3nt: TGCGCCAGCAGCTTGGACGGGCAGGGGTTTACTAATTCACCCCTCCACTTT
j_gene: TRBJ1-6
d_gene: .
abundance: .
v_gene: TRBV5-1
len: 17

CDR3aa: CASRGTGNYGYTF
CDR3nt: TGTGCCAGCAGGGGGACAGGGAACTATGGCTACACCTTC
j_gene: TRBJ1-2
d_gene: TRBD1
abundance: few
v_gene: TRBV28
len: 13

CDR3aa: CASSLATGGNGYTF
CDR3nt: TGTGCCAGCAGTTTAGCGACAGGGGGCAACGGCTACACCTTC
j_gene: TRBJ1-2
d_gene: TRBD1
abundance: few
v_gene: TRBV28
len: 14

CDR3aa: CASSHDRDRSRAFF
CDR3nt: TGTGCCAGCAGCCATGACCGGGACAGGAGTCGAGCTTTCTTT
j_gene: TRBJ1-1
d_gene: TRBD1
abundance: .
v_gene: TRBV4-2
len: 14

CDR3aa: CSARGQIYEQYF
CDR3nt: TGCAGTGCTAGAGGACAGATCTACGAGCAGTACTTC
j_gene: TRBJ2-7
d_gene: .
abundance: .
v_gene: TRBV20-1
len: 12

CDR3aa: CASSPGTGVVVPEAFF
CDR3nt: TGTGCCAGCAGCCCAGGGACGGGGGTGGTAGTGCCTGAAGCTTTCTTT
j_gene: TRBJ1-1
d_gene: .
abundance: .
v_gene: TRBV3-1
len: 16

CDR3aa: CASSLLGSGNIQYF
CDR3nt: TGTGCCAGCAGTTTATTGGGGAGTGGAAACATTCAGTACTTC
j_gene: TRBJ2-4
d_gene: .
abundance: few
v_gene: TRBV12-3/TRBV12-4
len: 14

CDR3aa: CATQNYRDTEAFF
CDR3nt: TGTGCCACCCAGAACTACAGGGACACTGAAGCTTTCTTT
j_gene: TRBJ1-1
d_gene: .
abundance: .
v_gene: TRBV6-6
len: 13

CDR3aa: CASSFQSDRGQYF
CDR3nt: TGTGCCAGCAGTTTCCAATCAGACAGGGGGCAGTACTTC
j_gene: TRBJ2-5
d_gene: TRBD1
abundance: .
v_gene: TRBV28
len: 13

CDR3aa: CASYRDGYGYTF
CDR3nt: TGTGCCAGCTACAGGGATGGCTATGGCTACACCTTC
j_gene: TRBJ1-2
d_gene: .
abundance: .
v_gene: TRBV19
len: 12

CDR3aa: CSVGWETATQYF
CDR3nt: TGCAGCGTTGGGTGGGAGACAGCTACGCAGTATTTT
j_gene: TRBJ2-3
d_gene: .
abundance: .
v_gene: TRBV29-1
len: 12

CDR3aa: CASSSGLAGGLSVEQYF
CDR3nt: TGTGCCAGCAGTTCGGGACTAGCGGGCGGCCTTTCCGTCGAGCAGTACTTC
j_gene: TRBJ2-7
d_gene: TRBD2
abundance: .
v_gene: TRBV27
len: 17

CDR3aa: CASSQGQGPTYEQYF
CDR3nt: TGTGCCAGCAGCCAAGGACAGGGGCCCACCTACGAGCAGTACTTC
j_gene: TRBJ2-7
d_gene: TRBD1
abundance: .
v_gene: TRBV4-2
len: 15

CDR3aa: CASALAGLYNEQFF
CDR3nt: TGTGCCAGCGCCTTAGCGGGCCTTTACAATGAGCAGTTCTTC
j_gene: TRBJ2-1
d_gene: TRBD2
abundance: few
v_gene: TRBV12-3/TRBV12-4
len: 14

CDR3aa: CSSSRLHSGETQYF
CDR3nt: TGCAGCTCAAGTCGACTACATAGCGGAGAGACCCAGTACTTC
j_gene: TRBJ2-5
d_gene: .
abundance: .
v_gene: TRBV29-1
len: 14

CDR3aa: CSARTVYSYEQYF
CDR3nt: TGCAGCGCCCGGACAGTTTACTCCTACGAGCAGTACTTC
j_gene: TRBJ2-7
d_gene: .
abundance: .
v_gene: TRBV29-1
len: 13

CDR3aa: CASSRSGDHEQYF
CDR3nt: TGTGCCAGCAGCCGAAGCGGGGACCACGAGCAGTACTTC
j_gene: TRBJ2-7
d_gene: TRBD2
abundance: few
v_gene: TRBV9
len: 13

CDR3aa: CSARGPGTGAGGYTF
CDR3nt: TGCAGTGCTAGAGGTCCCGGGACAGGGGCGGGGGGCTACACCTTC
j_gene: TRBJ1-2
d_gene: TRBD1
abundance: few
v_gene: TRBV20-1
len: 15

CDR3aa: CASSLKQGAEGYTF
CDR3nt: TGTGCCAGCAGCTTAAAACAGGGGGCAGAGGGCTACACCTTC
j_gene: TRBJ1-2
d_gene: TRBD1
abundance: few
v_gene: TRBV7-2
len: 14

CDR3aa: CASSFNLGYGYTF
CDR3nt: TGTGCCAGCAGCTTTAACTTAGGCTATGGCTACACCTTC
j_gene: TRBJ1-2
d_gene: .
abundance: few
v_gene: TRBV7-2
len: 13

CDR3aa: CASSQDESQRGHPGETQYF
CDR3nt: TGCGCCAGCAGCCAAGATGAGTCCCAGCGGGGGCACCCAGGGGAGACCCAGTACTTC
j_gene: TRBJ2-5
d_gene: TRBD2
abundance: few
v_gene: TRBV4-1
len: 19

CDR3aa: CASSSTRGGLETQYF
CDR3nt: TGTGCCAGCAGCTCCACCCGTGGAGGGTTGGAGACCCAGTACTTC
j_gene: TRBJ2-5
d_gene: .
abundance: few
v_gene: TRBV7-3
len: 15

CDR3aa: CSARGGSGSPTDTQYF
CDR3nt: TGCAGTGCTAGAGGGGGTAGCGGGAGCCCCACAGATACGCAGTATTTT
j_gene: TRBJ2-3
d_gene: TRBD2
abundance: .
v_gene: TRBV20-1
len: 16

CDR3aa: CASSVATGQGGEDGYTF
CDR3nt: TGTGCCAGCAGCGTAGCTACTGGACAGGGAGGAGAGGATGGCTACACCTTC
j_gene: TRBJ1-2
d_gene: TRBD1
abundance: .
v_gene: TRBV9
len: 17

CDR3aa: CASNGYGPDTQYF
CDR3nt: TGTGCCAGCAACGGATACGGCCCAGATACGCAGTATTTT
j_gene: TRBJ2-3
d_gene: .
abundance: few
v_gene: TRBV7-2
len: 13

CDR3aa: CSAWAGEEKLFF
CDR3nt: TGCAGCGCCTGGGCAGGAGAAGAAAAACTGTTTTTT
j_gene: TRBJ1-4
d_gene: .
abundance: few
v_gene: TRBV29-1
len: 12

CDR3aa: CASSVFTGFDNEQFF
CDR3nt: TGTGCCAGCAGCGTATTTACAGGGTTCGACAATGAGCAGTTCTTC
j_gene: TRBJ2-1
d_gene: .
abundance: .
v_gene: TRBV9
len: 15

CDR3aa: CASSLSTAGLAKNIQYF
CDR3nt: TGTGCCAGCAGCTTGTCCACCGCGGGATTAGCCAAAAACATTCAGTACTTC
j_gene: TRBJ2-4
d_gene: .
abundance: .
v_gene: TRBV7-2
len: 17